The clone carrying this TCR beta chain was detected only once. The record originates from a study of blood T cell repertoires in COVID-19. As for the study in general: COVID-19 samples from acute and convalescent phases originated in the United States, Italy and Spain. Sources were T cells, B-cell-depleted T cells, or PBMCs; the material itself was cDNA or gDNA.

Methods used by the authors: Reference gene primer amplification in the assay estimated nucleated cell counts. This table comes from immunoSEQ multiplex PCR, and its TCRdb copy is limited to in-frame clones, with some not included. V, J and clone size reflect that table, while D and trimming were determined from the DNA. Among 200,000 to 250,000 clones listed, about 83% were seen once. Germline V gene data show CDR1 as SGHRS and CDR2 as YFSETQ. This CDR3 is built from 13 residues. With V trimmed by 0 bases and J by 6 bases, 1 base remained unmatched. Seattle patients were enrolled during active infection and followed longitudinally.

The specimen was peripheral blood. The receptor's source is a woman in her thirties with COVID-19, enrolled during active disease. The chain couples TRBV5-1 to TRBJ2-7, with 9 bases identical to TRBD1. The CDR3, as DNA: TGCGCCAGCAGCTTGGACAGGGGGCCCGAGCAGTACTTC. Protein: CASSLDRGPEQYF.